Detailed here is one TCR beta chain. What it binds is unknown. A junction boundary mismatches the germline segment, possibly from a read error. The CDR3 is 11 residues long. Germline assignment: CDR1 SGHRS and CDR2 YFSETQ. This entry is derived from a study of neurological immune-mediated disorders. As for time point: longitudinal time-point 2. Notes on the study in general: TCR-beta repertoires seemed private in all groups, with no expanded CDR3 amino acid sequences shared.

The cDNA came from 5'RACE with 10-nucleotide random UMIs. A single run covered 15-18 subjects with over 180 million TCR-beta sequences. TCRdb re-called the 5' RACE reads with MiXCR, one entry per CDR3 protein. Of roughly 34,000 distinct CDR3 sequences in the sample, about 13% are singletons; the top ten hold around 2.5%. The specimen sequenced was PBMCs. The TCR sequence derives from a middle-aged woman in good health. The chain has TRBV5-1 and TRBJ1-1; D is unclear. CDR3 DNA: TGCACCAGCAGCTCGTCCCGGAAGGCTTTCTTT. Its translation is CTSSSSRKAFF.